One sample yielded the 8 T cell receptor beta chains listed below, sequenced in a study of blood T cells in healthy people across ages. Primers used in a second PCR of about 7 to 12 cycles were a sample-barcoded 5' primer and a J-beta primer mix. TCRdb independently ran MiXCR on the 5' RACE reads; one entry per CDR3 protein. The sample carries 1,500,000 or so distinct CDR3 sequences, approximately 59% recorded once. Sequencing was performed on blood. These receptors all come from a man aged 18 to 30 in good health.

The chain joins TRBV24-1 to TRBJ1-5; D is unclear. V gave up 3 bases and J gave up 0 bases, with 8 bases separating them. The germline CDR1 and CDR2 sequences are KGHDR and SFDVKD. The CDR3 runs 15 residues. CDR3 sequence (DNA): TGTGCCACCAGTGATGGACTGTATAGCAATCAGCCCCAGCATTTT. It specifies CATSDGLYSNQPQHF.

V is TRBV3-1 and J is TRBJ1-2, with 11 bases that match TRBD1. Germline V lookup: CDR1 LGHDT, CDR2 YNNKEL (reference sequence). The V and J ends lost 4 bases and 5 bases, in that order; junction bases with no gene match: 6. The CDR3 loop spans 15 amino acids. The CDR3 nucleotides are TGTGCCAGCAGCCGCGGGACAGGGGGAAGGTATGGCTACACCTTC. This gives the protein CASSRGTGGRYGYTF.

The chain joins TRBV14 to TRBJ2-7; D is ambiguous. This CDR3 region has 13 residues. Trimming removed 1 base at V and 5 bases at J, with 9 bases between. Germline V gene sequence: CDR1 SGHDN, CDR2 FVKESK. In DNA form, the CDR3 reads TGTGCCAGCAGCCAAGCTTCAGGAGACGAGCAGTACTTC. It yields the protein CASSQASGDEQYF.

This clonotype occurred a few times. The chain carries TRBV29-1 and TRBJ2-1; D is possibly TRBD2 (5 bases). Trimming removed 5 bases from V and 0 bases from J, with 17 bases in between. The CDR3 spans 16 residues. From germline, CDR1 is SQVTM and CDR2 ANQGSEA. The CDR3 DNA sequence: TGCAGCGTTCTCCTTGGGAAGGCGGGCTCCTACAATGAGCAGTTCTTC. Amino acids: CSVLLGKAGSYNEQFF.

The chain has TRBV20-1 and TRBJ2-5; 10 bases match TRBD2. Germline trimming cut 3 bases from V and 4 bases from J; bases unmatched to any gene: 2. The germline V gene has CDR1 DFQATT and CDR2 SNEGSKA (reference sequence). There are 13 residues in the CDR3. The DNA of the CDR3 is TGCAGTGCTAGGGCTAGCGGGGGAGAGACCCAGTACTTC. Translated: CSARASGGETQYF.

The table lists this clonotype with a few counts. The CDR3 is CATSRVGPNEQFF. The CDR3 DNA follows: TGTGCCACCAGTAGGGTGGGGCCCAATGAGCAGTTCTTC. V gene TRBV15 combines with J gene TRBJ2-1, with D perhaps matching TRBD1 (5 bases). The CDR3 runs to 13 residues. Germline CDR1 and CDR2: LNHNV and YYDKDF (reference sequence). The V gene lost 6 bases and the J gene lost 6 bases, with 12 bases spanning the gap.

This rearrangement joins TRBV4-1 to TRBJ1-4, with a tentative D call TRBD1 (6 bases). The germline CDR1 and CDR2 sequences are MGHRA and YSYEKL. CDR3 length: 16 amino acids. Trimming left V 7 bases short and J 4 bases short, with 19 bases between. The CDR3, as DNA: TGCGCCAGCACCCCAGAGGGGGTCCAGGGTAATGAAAAACTGTTTTTT. Translated: CASTPEGVQGNEKLFF.

This clonotype was counted once. This chain links TRBV6-6 with TRBJ1-5; 7 positions match TRBD1. In germline, CDR1 is MNHNY, CDR2 SVGAGI (reference sequence). After removal of 9 bases from V and 7 bases from J, the junction contained 9 bases not matched to a gene. The CDR3 covers 13 residues. The CDR3 here is CARTGTVTQPQHF. The CDR3 DNA is TGTGCCAGGACCGGGACAGTAACCCAGCCCCAGCATTTT.